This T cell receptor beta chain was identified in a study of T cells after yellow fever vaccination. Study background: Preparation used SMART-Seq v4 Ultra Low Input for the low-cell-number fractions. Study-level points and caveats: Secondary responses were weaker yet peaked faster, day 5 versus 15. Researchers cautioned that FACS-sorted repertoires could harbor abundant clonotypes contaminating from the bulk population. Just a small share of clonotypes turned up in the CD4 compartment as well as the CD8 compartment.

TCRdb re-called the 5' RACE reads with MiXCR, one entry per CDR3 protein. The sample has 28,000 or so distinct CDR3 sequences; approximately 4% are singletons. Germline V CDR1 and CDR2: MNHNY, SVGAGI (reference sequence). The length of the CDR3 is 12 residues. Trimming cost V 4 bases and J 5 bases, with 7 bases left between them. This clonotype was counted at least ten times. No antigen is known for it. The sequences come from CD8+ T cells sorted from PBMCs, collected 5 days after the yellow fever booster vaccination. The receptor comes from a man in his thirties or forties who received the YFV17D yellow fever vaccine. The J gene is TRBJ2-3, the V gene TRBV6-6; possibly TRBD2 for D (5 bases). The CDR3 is CASSFAGDTQYF. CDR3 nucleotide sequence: TGTGCCAGCAGTTTCGCGGGAGATACGCAGTATTTT.